This T cell receptor beta chain was captured by sequencing in a study of CD8+CD57+ T cells in acquired aplastic anemia. Profiling of TCR beta VDJ combinations and CDR3 sequences used genomic DNA as template. TCRdb fed the reads into MiXCR, producing one record per CDR3 protein. Of a few hundred thousand distinct CDR3 sequences in the sample, 82% were seen once. Those patients picked for sequencing had displayed CD8+CD57+ cell expansion on flow cytometry. Germline V gene sequence: CDR1 SGDLS, CDR2 YYNGEE. The CDR3 contains 13 residues when both ends are counted. The table lists this clonotype with many counts. It is likely a read error, because the conserved phenylalanine at the end of the CDR3 is missing. The limits of the CDR3 on the DNA are not certain, so only TCRdb's listed CDR3 is given.

This TCR was recovered from a human donor with aplastic anemia. The rearrangement joins TRBV9 to TRBJ2-3; no check of the table's D call, TRBD1, against the DNA was made. Sequenced sample: sorted CD4+, CD8+, or CD8+CD57+ T cells (not recorded which) from PBMCs. CDR3 residues: CASSADSASYNSL.